These 27 T cell receptor beta chains share one sample of origin, sequenced in a study of human T cells and chemical hapten exposure. TCRdb reprocessed the RACE reads via MiXCR and lists one record per CDR3 protein. The sample has under 200,000 distinct CDR3 sequences, 14% seen once. The time point denotes: patch test 1, 2 weeks after DPC sensitization. Treatment noted: therapeutic diphenylcyclopropenone sensitization with weekly scalp DPC. The sample was whole blood, taken in connection with sensitization to the hapten diphenylcyclopropenone (DPC). The receptor source for this set is a woman in her 30s with alopecia areata. Some clones in this sample may be carry-over from other donors' samples.

This clonotype was seen more than once but under ten times. The V call is TRBV12-3 or TRBV12-4, the J call TRBJ1-1; no clear D gene. V gave up 3 bases and J gave up 5 bases, with 10 bases separating them. CDR3 size: 13 residues. CDR3 residues: CASSFSRATEAFF. CDR3 nucleotides: TGTGCCAGCAGTTTTAGCCGGGCGACTGAAGCTTTCTTT.

This chain uses TRBV20-1 with TRBJ2-1, with 12 bases lining up with TRBD2. Germline loops: CDR1 DFQATT, CDR2 SNEGSKA (reference sequence). V lost 2 bases, J lost 0 bases, and 5 bases stayed unmatched. The CDR3 covers 17 residues. This chain's CDR3 is CSARFLAGGSSYNEQFF. The CDR3 DNA sequence: TGCAGTGCTAGATTCCTAGCGGGAGGGAGCTCCTACAATGAGCAGTTCTTC.

This clonotype was seen only a few times. The chain has TRBV5-1 and TRBJ1-6; TRBD1 is a possible D gene (5 bases). There are 15 residues in the CDR3. CDR1 is SGHRS and CDR2 is YFSETQ in the germline V gene. V shed 0 bases and J shed 9 bases, with 13 bases lying between them. The CDR3 DNA sequence: TGCGCCAGCAGCTTGGGGACACCGGATTCTTCACCCCTCCACTTT. Amino acid sequence: CASSLGTPDSSPLHF.

This clonotype was picked up a small number of times. J is TRBJ1-6 and V is TRBV28, with D possibly being TRBD1 (5 bases). V lost 6 bases, J lost 7 bases, and 19 bases lay in between. Germline V gene lookup returns CDR1 MDHEN and CDR2 SYDVKM. CDR3 size: 16 residues. DNA of the CDR3: TGTGCCAGCAGGCGACAGTTTCTGGAAAAAAATTCACCCCTCCACTTT. Translating it yields CASRRQFLEKNSPLHF.

This clonotype was counted between two and nine times. The genes are TRBV15 and TRBJ1-5, with D perhaps matching TRBD1 (5 bases). Germline assignment: CDR1 LNHNV and CDR2 YYDKDF (reference sequence). The CDR3 is 13 residues long. Trimming took off 3 bases at V and 7 bases at J, with 10 bases between the two ends. As DNA, the CDR3 is TGTGCCACCAGCAGGGACATACTACAGCCCCAGCATTTT. This translates into CATSRDILQPQHF. Combining the CDR3 with reference TRBV15 and TRBJ1-5 gives the whole variable domain DAMVIQNPRYQVTQFGKPVTLSCSQTLNHNVMYWYQQKSSQAPKLLFHYYDKDFNNEADTPDNFQSRRPNTSFCFLDIRSPGLGDTAMYLCATSRDILQPQHFGDGTRLSIL.

This clonotype was found many times. The chain recombines TRBV7-7 with TRBJ1-1; no clear D gene. There are 14 residues in the CDR3. With 5 bases removed from V and 4 bases from J, the gap between germline ends came to 14 bases. CDR1 SSHAT and CDR2 FNYEAQ come from the germline V gene (reference sequence). CDR3 DNA: TGTGCCAGCAGCCCCCTGGCAGGAAGCACTGAAGCTTTCTTT. It encodes CASSPLAGSTEAFF.

This clonotype showed up just a few times. The chain carries TRBV6-2 or TRBV6-3 and TRBJ2-5; possibly TRBD1 for D (6 bases). The V gene lost 6 bases and the J gene lost 7 bases, with 15 bases spanning the gap. CDR1 is MNHEY, CDR2 SVGEGT, per germline. This CDR3 region has 13 residues. This CDR3 is CASRATGKGTQYF. DNA for the CDR3: TGTGCCAGCAGAGCCACAGGGAAGGGGACCCAGTACTTC.

This clonotype was detected only a few times. The V call is TRBV3-1, the J call TRBJ1-4, with D possibly being TRBD1 (5 bases). V lost 1 base and J 7 bases, leaving 13 bases between the germline ends. Germline-derived CDR1 and CDR2 are LGHDT and YNNKEL (reference sequence). The CDR3 contains 15 residues. The CDR3 DNA reads as TGTGCCAGCAGCCAAGTGTCCGGGACGGGTGAAAAACTGTTTTTT. Amino acid sequence: CASSQVSGTGEKLFF.

CDR3: CASSPGAVGEKLFF. Written as DNA, the CDR3 is TGCGCCAGCAGCCCAGGGGCTGTGGGCGAAAAACTGTTTTTT. The chain has TRBV4-1 and TRBJ1-4; D perhaps matches TRBD1 (6 bases). Trimming took off 4 bases at V and 8 bases at J, with 14 bases between the two ends. CDR1 is MGHRA, CDR2 YSYEKL, per germline. This CDR3 spans 14 amino acids.

This clonotype showed up many times. The gene calls are TRBV10-2 and TRBJ2-5, with 7 bases fitting TRBD2. Trimming removed 2 bases from V and 3 bases from J; junction bases left unmatched: 18. The germline V gene has CDR1 WSHSY and CDR2 SAAADI. This CDR3 spans 19 amino acids. CDR3 protein: CASSEASGWGKGAKETQYF. In DNA form, the CDR3 reads TGCGCCAGCAGTGAGGCTAGCGGATGGGGTAAAGGGGCCAAAGAGACCCAGTACTTC.

There are many counts of this clonotype. The chain recombines TRBV18 with TRBJ1-5; TRBD1 is a possible D gene (5 bases). The CDR3 has 16 amino acids. V lost 2 bases and J 5 bases, leaving 16 bases between the germline ends. Looked up from germline, CDR1 is KGHSH and CDR2 is LQKENI. The CDR3 is CASSPTGPLRDQPQHF. The DNA for the CDR3 is TGTGCCAGCTCACCAACGGGACCCCTTCGTGATCAGCCCCAGCATTTT. The full variable domain, in which reference TRBV18 and TRBJ1-5 provide the parts outside the CDR3, is NAGVMQNPRHLVRRRGQEARLRCSPMKGHSHVYWYRQLPEEGLKFMVYLQKENIIDESGMPKERFSAEFPKEGPSILRIQQVVRGDSAAYFCASSPTGPLRDQPQHFGDGTRLSIL.

This chain connects TRBV7-3 to TRBJ1-1; D possibly corresponds to TRBD1 (6 bases). The CDR3 length is 14 residues. V lost 5 bases and J lost 3, with 13 bases in between. Germline assignment: CDR1 SGHTA and CDR2 FQGTGA. CDR3 bases: TGTGCCAGCAGCCCACAACAGGGTGACACTGAAGCTTTCTTT. It yields the protein CASSPQQGDTEAFF.

This chain joins TRBV11-3 and TRBJ2-1, with no clear D. V lost 4 bases and J 0 bases, leaving 16 bases between the germline ends. Germline V lookup: CDR1 SGHNT, CDR2 YENEEA. The CDR3 runs to 17 residues. This CDR3 reads CASSSLMRWSSYNEQFF. CDR3 nucleotides: TGTGCCAGCAGCTCCCTCATGAGATGGAGCTCCTACAATGAGCAGTTCTTC.

The chain has TRBV20-1 and TRBJ1-2; no firm D call. The CDR3 length is 14 residues. From germline, CDR1 is DFQATT and CDR2 SNEGSKA (reference sequence). V lost 2 bases to trimming and J lost 9 bases, with 19 bases between them. The CDR3 bases are TGCAGTGCTAGATTAGGTCAACTATCCTGGCGCTACACCTTC. Its translation: CSARLGQLSWRYTF.

This clonotype was counted many times. CDR3 in amino acids: CAWKEGHPFF. Here the CDR3 DNA reads TGTGCCTGGAAGGAAGGACATCCGTTTTTT. The J gene is TRBJ1-4, the V gene TRBV30, with D possibly being TRBD1 (5 bases). V lost 4 bases and J lost 16, with 13 bases in between. This CDR3 comprises 10 residues. Germline V gives CDR1 GTSNPN, CDR2 SVGIG (reference sequence).

The chain employs TRBV14 and TRBJ2-6; TRBD1 aligns across 7 bases. The CDR3 runs 18 residues. The germline V gene has CDR1 SGHDN and CDR2 FVKESK. V lost 4 bases and J lost 0; bases outside the gene matches: 9. CDR3 DNA: TGTGCCAGCAGCCCGCAGTTCGGGACAGTCTCTGGGGCCAACGTCCTGACTTTC. Its translation: CASSPQFGTVSGANVLTF.

This clonotype has ten or more counts. The chain employs TRBV6-6 and TRBJ1-5; 8 nucleotides match TRBD1. Germline V lookup: CDR1 MNHNY, CDR2 SVGAGI (reference sequence). Germline trimming cut 7 bases from V and 6 bases from J; bases unmatched to any gene: 5. The CDR3 consists of 13 residues. In DNA, the CDR3 is TGTGCCAGCAAAACAGGGGGAGGTCAGCCCCAGCATTTT. As protein: CASKTGGGQPQHF.

V gene TRBV7-9 combines with J gene TRBJ1-6; maybe TRBD1 (5 bases). CDR3 size: 17 residues. Trimming pared 5 bases from V and 4 bases from J, leaving 18 bases between. The germline V gene has CDR1 SEHNR and CDR2 FQNEAQ (reference sequence). The CDR3 sequence: CASSRGDPGPYNSPLHF. The CDR3 region has the DNA TGTGCCAGCAGCCGAGGGGACCCAGGGCCATATAATTCACCCCTCCACTTT.

This sequence joins TRBV6-5 and TRBJ1-3; D is unclear. The germline V gene has CDR1 MNHEY and CDR2 SVGAGI. The CDR3 runs to 13 residues. V lost 4 bases, J lost 3 bases, and 7 bases lay in between. The CDR3 coding sequence is TGTGCCAGCAGTTTTACGGGTGGAAACACCATATATTTT. Translation: CASSFTGGNTIYF.

This chain links TRBV20-1 with TRBJ1-5; 8 bases are a match to TRBD1. CDR1 DFQATT and CDR2 SNEGSKA come from the germline V gene (reference sequence). The CDR3 runs 14 residues. J lost 4 bases, V lost 5 bases, and 7 bases had no gene match. CDR3 residues: CSAPGTGANQPQHF. In nucleotides, the CDR3 is TGCAGTGCTCCCGGGACAGGTGCTAATCAGCCCCAGCATTTT.

This clonotype has more than one count but fewer than ten. The rearrangement uses TRBV28 and TRBJ1-2; 8 bases map to TRBD1. The CDR3 extends over 14 amino acids. V gave up 6 bases and J gave up 8 bases; unmatched junction bases: 11. The germline gives CDR1 MDHEN, CDR2 SYDVKM. The CDR3 protein is CASRILGTGGGYTF. CDR3 bases: TGTGCCAGCAGGATCTTAGGGACAGGCGGGGGCTACACCTTC.

This chain joins TRBV3-1 and TRBJ2-3; TRBD1 agrees at 8 bases. The CDR3 spans 17 residues. J lost 3 bases, V lost 0 bases, and 8 bases had no gene match. CDR1 and CDR2 (germline): LGHDT, YNNKEL (reference sequence). The CDR3 DNA reads as TGTGCCAGCAGCCAAGATTTTTATGGGACAGGTACAGATACGCAGTATTTT. Translating gives CASSQDFYGTGTDTQYF.

This clonotype was observed a single time. This chain links TRBV5-1 with TRBJ2-1; TRBD1 agrees at 8 bases. V shed 5 bases, J shed 1 base, and the junction held 11 bases outside the gene matches. CDR1 and CDR2 (germline): SGHRS, YFSETQ. CDR3 size: 17 residues. DNA for the CDR3: TGCGCCAGCAGGAATCCGACAGGGGTGAGGTCCTACAATGAGCAGTTCTTC. This encodes CASRNPTGVRSYNEQFF.

V usage is TRBV12-3 or TRBV12-4 and J usage is TRBJ2-7, with D possibly called TRBD1 or TRBD2 (5 bases each). The CDR3 is 13 amino acids. Trimming shortened V by 5 bases and J by 6 bases, and 14 bases separated the two germline ends. CDR3 loop: CASSPRGLREQYF. Written as DNA, the CDR3 is TGTGCCAGCAGTCCACGGGGCCTGCGCGAGCAGTACTTC.

The chain has TRBV12-3 or TRBV12-4 and TRBJ1-5; 7 nucleotides line up with TRBD1. This CDR3 comprises 15 residues. The junction had 6 bases not matched to a gene; V was cut back by 7 bases and J by 0 bases. CDR3 sequence: CASTRDRDSNQPQHF. CDR3 in DNA: TGTGCCAGCACCAGAGACAGGGATAGCAATCAGCCCCAGCATTTT.

The J gene is TRBJ1-5, the V gene TRBV27, with D uncertain. The CDR3 is 16 residues long. Trimming left V 5 bases short and J 11 bases short, with 25 bases between. Germline V gene lookup returns CDR1 MNHEY and CDR2 SMNVEV (reference sequence). This CDR3 reads CASSPQKIAGSMAQHF. For the CDR3, the DNA is TGTGCCAGCAGTCCCCAAAAGATAGCGGGGAGTATGGCCCAGCATTTT.

V usage is TRBV28 and J usage is TRBJ2-5, with 12 bases lining up with TRBD2. V gave up 8 bases and J gave up 5 bases; unmatched junction bases: 9. The CDR3 spans 15 residues. CDR1 is MDHEN, CDR2 SYDVKM, per germline. This CDR3 is CASSGLAGLSETQYF. In DNA form, the CDR3 reads TGTGCCAGCTCAGGACTAGCGGGGTTGTCGGAGACCCAGTACTTC.